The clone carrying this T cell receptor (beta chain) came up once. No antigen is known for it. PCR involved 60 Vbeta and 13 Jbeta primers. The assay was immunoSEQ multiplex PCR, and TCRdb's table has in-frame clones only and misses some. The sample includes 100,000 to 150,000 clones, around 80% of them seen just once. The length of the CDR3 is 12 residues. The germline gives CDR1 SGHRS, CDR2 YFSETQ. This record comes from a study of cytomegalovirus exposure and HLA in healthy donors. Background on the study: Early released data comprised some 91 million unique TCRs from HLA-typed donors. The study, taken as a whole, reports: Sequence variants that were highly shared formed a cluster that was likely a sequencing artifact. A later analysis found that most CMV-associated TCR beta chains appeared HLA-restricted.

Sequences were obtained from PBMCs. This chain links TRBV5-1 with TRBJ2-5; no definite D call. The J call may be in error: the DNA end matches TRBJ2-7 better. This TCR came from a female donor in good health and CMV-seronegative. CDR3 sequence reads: CASSSSSYEQYF. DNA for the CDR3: TGCGCCAGCAGCTCAAGCTCCTACGAGCAGTACTTC.